The 21 T cell receptor beta chains below were found in one sample sequenced in a study of T cells expressing NK-cell markers (dated by TCRdb to the early 2020s). Library preparation used 5' RACE. Sequenced on an Illumina HiSeq 2000. TCRdb reprocessed the reads and lists each CDR3 protein sequence as a single entry, with no DNA. The sample table records roughly 420,000 distinct CDR3 sequences. Approximately 6.8% of the sample is taken by the ten largest. The sample consisted of blood T cells: a sorted CD56 or NKG2C T cell subset, CD4+ or CD8+ T cells, or bulk PBMC T cells (not recorded which). All receptors derive from a woman aged 18 to 75 in good health.

The genes are TRBV5-4 and TRBJ2-5; TCRdb designates TRBD2, a call that cannot be tested without DNA. Germline-derived CDR1 and CDR2 are SGHNT and YYREEE (reference sequence). The length of the CDR3 is 15 residues. The CDR3 protein is CASSLRLAGIETQYF.

The rearrangement uses TRBV18 and TRBJ2-7. CDR3 length: 12 residues. CDR1 is KGHSH, CDR2 LQKENI, per germline. This chain's CDR3 is CASSPLGREQYF.

The chain combines TRBV5-6 with TRBJ2-5; TCRdb calls TRBD1, which cannot be checked without DNA. From germline, CDR1 is SGHDT and CDR2 YYEEEE. The CDR3 has 14 residues. The CDR3 spells CASSLEDTQETQYF.

The rearrangement links TRBV12-3 or TRBV12-4 to TRBJ2-3; checking the TCRdb D call of TRBD2 is not possible without DNA. The CDR3 spans 17 residues. The CDR3 loop is CASTTLTAGSSTDTQYF.

The chain recombines TRBV30 with TRBJ2-7. The CDR3 length is 13 residues. Germline values: CDR1 GTSNPN, CDR2 SVGIG (reference sequence). CDR3 loop: CAWSTRMVYEQYF.

The J gene is TRBJ2-3, the V gene TRBV15; TCRdb picks TRBD2, but there is no DNA to check that call. The CDR3 is 16 amino acids. Germline values: CDR1 LNHNV, CDR2 YYDKDF (reference sequence). CDR3 loop: CATSRVRAGGSDTQYF.

The rearrangement joins TRBV2 to TRBJ1-1. This CDR3 is 16 amino acids long. Germline V gives CDR1 SNHLY, CDR2 FYNNEI. The chain's CDR3 is CASSEPETQPNTEAFF.

The J gene is TRBJ1-4, the V gene TRBV6-5. The V gene's germline CDR1 is MNHEY and CDR2 SVGAGI. There are 13 residues in the CDR3. The CDR3 spells CASGQDRNEKLFF.

The chain recombines TRBV7-2 with TRBJ2-1; the D gene TCRdb calls, TRBD2, cannot be checked with no DNA. Germline CDR1 SGHTA, CDR2 FQGNSA. The CDR3 consists of 16 residues. The CDR3: CASSRDGLAGFNEQFF.

The rearrangement joins TRBV7-2 to TRBJ1-1; without DNA, the TCRdb call of TRBD1 cannot be checked. CDR1 and CDR2 (germline): SGHTA, FQGNSA. CDR3 size: 14 residues. The CDR3 reads CASSSDSVNTEAFF. Together with reference TRBV7-2 and TRBJ1-1, the CDR3 gives the full variable domain: GAGVSQSPSNKVTEKGKDVELRCDPISGHTALYWYRQSLGQGLEFLIYFQGNSAPDKSGLPSDRFSAERTGGSVSTLTIQRTQQEDSAVYLCASSSDSVNTEAFFGQGTRLTVV.

The chain uses TRBV11-2 and TRBJ1-1; TCRdb selects TRBD1, and the lack of DNA leaves this call unchecked. Germline CDR1 and CDR2: SGHAT and FQNNGV. The CDR3 sequence is 15 residues long. This chain's CDR3 is CASSREGGPNTEAFF.

The chain uses TRBV20-1 and TRBJ1-1. Looked up from germline, CDR1 is DFQATT and CDR2 is SNEGSKA (reference sequence). The CDR3 extends over 12 amino acids. CDR3 sequence: CSASPMGGEAFF.

J is TRBJ2-5 and V is TRBV5-4. Germline assignment: CDR1 SGHNT and CDR2 YYREEE (reference sequence). CDR3 length: 13 amino acids. CDR3 sequence: CASRREDGETQYF. The whole variable domain, remainder taken from reference TRBV5-4 and TRBJ2-5, is ETGVTQSPTHLIKTRGQQVTLRCSSQSGHNTVSWYQQALGQGPQFIFQYYREEENGRGNFPPRFSGLQFPNYSSELNVNALELDDSALYLCASRREDGETQYFGPGTRLLVL.

This chain uses TRBV10-3 with TRBJ1-1; TCRdb calls TRBD1, which cannot be checked without DNA. This CDR3 contains 15 residues. CDR1 ENHRY and CDR2 SYGVKD come from the germline V gene. The CDR3 sequence: CAISTRDRGLSEAFF.

The chain links TRBV20-1 to TRBJ1-4; the TCRdb call, TRBD1, lacks DNA for checking. In germline, CDR1 is DFQATT, CDR2 SNEGSKA (reference sequence). The CDR3 runs to 13 residues. The CDR3 protein is CSARDGRHEKLFF.

The rearrangement links TRBV6-1 to TRBJ2-5. Germline loops: CDR1 MNHNS, CDR2 SASEGT. The CDR3 consists of 15 residues. CDR3 sequence reads: CASSSTLSGQETQYF.

This sequence joins TRBV20-1 and TRBJ1-2; TCRdb lists TRBD1, though no DNA is available to test this call. The CDR3 is made up of 13 amino acids. The germline V gene encodes CDR1 DFQATT and CDR2 SNEGSKA (reference sequence). The CDR3 spells CSASDRGPGGYTF.

The J gene is TRBJ2-7, the V gene TRBV20-1; the D call from TCRdb, TRBD1, cannot be confirmed without DNA. Looked up from germline, CDR1 is DFQATT and CDR2 is SNEGSKA (reference sequence). The CDR3 has 16 amino acids. The CDR3 reads CSANPRQATYSYEQYF.

The chain uses TRBV6-1 and TRBJ2-7; TCRdb selects TRBD1, and the lack of DNA leaves this call unchecked. The CDR3 extends over 15 amino acids. Germline CDR1 reads MNHNS; CDR2 reads SASEGT. The CDR3 spells CASSTGESSTYEQYF.

The chain uses TRBV20-1 and TRBJ2-1; TCRdb proposes TRBD2, but this gene call is untestable without DNA. Germline assignment: CDR1 DFQATT and CDR2 SNEGSKA (reference sequence). This CDR3 contains 17 residues. CDR3: CSASRTRTSGVWDEQFF.

The chain links TRBV7-8 to TRBJ2-7; the TRBD1 assignment by TCRdb is unverifiable without DNA. This CDR3 has 16 residues. Germline V gives CDR1 SGHVS, CDR2 FQNEAQ. CDR3 sequence: CASSLAAGRPSYEQYF.